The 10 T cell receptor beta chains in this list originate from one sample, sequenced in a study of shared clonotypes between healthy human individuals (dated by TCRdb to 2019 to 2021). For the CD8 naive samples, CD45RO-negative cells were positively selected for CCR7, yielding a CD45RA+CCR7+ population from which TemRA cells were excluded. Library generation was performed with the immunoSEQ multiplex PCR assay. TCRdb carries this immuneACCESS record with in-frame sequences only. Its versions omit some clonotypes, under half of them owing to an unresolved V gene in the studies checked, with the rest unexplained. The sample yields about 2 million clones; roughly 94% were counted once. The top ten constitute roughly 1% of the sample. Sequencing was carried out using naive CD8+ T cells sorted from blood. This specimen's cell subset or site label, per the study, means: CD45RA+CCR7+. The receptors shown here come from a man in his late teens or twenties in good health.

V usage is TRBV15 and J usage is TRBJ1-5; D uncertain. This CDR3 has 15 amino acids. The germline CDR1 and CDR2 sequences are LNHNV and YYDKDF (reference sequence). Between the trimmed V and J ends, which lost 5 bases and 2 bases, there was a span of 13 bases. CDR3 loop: CATSPLWVGNQPQHF. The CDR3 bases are TGTGCCACCAGCCCACTATGGGTCGGCAATCAGCCCCAGCATTTT.

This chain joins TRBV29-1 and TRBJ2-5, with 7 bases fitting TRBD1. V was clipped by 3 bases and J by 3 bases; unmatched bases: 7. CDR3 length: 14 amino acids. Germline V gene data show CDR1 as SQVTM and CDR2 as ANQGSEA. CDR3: CSVDDRAEEETQYF. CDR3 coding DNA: TGCAGCGTTGACGACAGGGCGGAGGAAGAGACCCAGTACTTC.

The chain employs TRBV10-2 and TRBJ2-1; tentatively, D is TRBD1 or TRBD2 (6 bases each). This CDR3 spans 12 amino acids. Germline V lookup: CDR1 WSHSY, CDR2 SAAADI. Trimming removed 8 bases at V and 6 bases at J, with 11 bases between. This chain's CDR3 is CASLEGGNEQFF. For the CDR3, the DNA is TGCGCCAGCCTAGAGGGGGGCAATGAGCAGTTCTTC.

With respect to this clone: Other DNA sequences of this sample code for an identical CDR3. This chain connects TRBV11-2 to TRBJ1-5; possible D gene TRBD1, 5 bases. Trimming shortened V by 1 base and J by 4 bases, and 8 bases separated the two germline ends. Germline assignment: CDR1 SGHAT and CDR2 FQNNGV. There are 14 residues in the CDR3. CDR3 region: CASSLGAGNQPQHF. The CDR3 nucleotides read TGTGCCAGCAGCTTAGGGGCAGGGAATCAGCCCCAGCATTTT.

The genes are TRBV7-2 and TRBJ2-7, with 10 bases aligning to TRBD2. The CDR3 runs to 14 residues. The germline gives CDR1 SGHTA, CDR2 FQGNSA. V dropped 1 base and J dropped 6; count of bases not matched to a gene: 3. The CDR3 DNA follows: TGTGCCAGCAGCTTAGTAGCGGGAGGAGCCGAGCAGTACTTC. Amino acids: CASSLVAGGAEQYF.

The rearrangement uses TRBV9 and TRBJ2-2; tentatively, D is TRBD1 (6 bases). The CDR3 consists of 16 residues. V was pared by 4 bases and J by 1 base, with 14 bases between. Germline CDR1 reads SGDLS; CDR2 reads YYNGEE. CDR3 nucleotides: TGTGCCAGCAGCTCGCGGGCAGGGGTGAACACCGGGGAGCTGTTTTTT. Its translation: CASSSRAGVNTGELFF. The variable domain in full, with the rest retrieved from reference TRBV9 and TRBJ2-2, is DSGVTQTPKHLITATGQRVTLRCSPRSGDLSVYWYQQSLDQGLQFLIQYYNGEERAKGNILERFSAQQFPDLHSELNLSSLELGDSALYFCASSSRAGVNTGELFFGEGSRLTVL.

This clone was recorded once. The CDR3 nucleotides are TGTGCCATCAGTGACAGGGACAGAACCTACGAGCAGTACTTC. Translating gives CAISDRDRTYEQYF. This rearrangement joins TRBV10-3 to TRBJ2-7, with 7 bases fitting TRBD1. Germline V lookup: CDR1 ENHRY, CDR2 SYGVKD. There are 14 residues in the CDR3. J lost 2 bases, V lost 3 bases, and 4 bases had no gene match.

CDR3 sequence reads: CATLSPDGITNYGYTF. CDR3 nucleotide sequence: TGTGCCACCCTCTCTCCGGATGGGATAACTAACTATGGCTACACCTTC. This chain uses TRBV18 with TRBJ1-2; D is unresolved. This CDR3 is built from 16 residues. With 10 bases removed from V and 0 bases from J, the gap between germline ends came to 21 bases. CDR1 and CDR2 (germline): KGHSH, LQKENI.

Here the CDR3 reads CASSQPEPSEQFF. Written as DNA, the CDR3 is TGTGCCAGCAGCCAACCGGAACCGTCTGAGCAGTTCTTC. The chain couples TRBV5-6 to TRBJ2-1, with no clear D. V dropped 4 bases and J dropped 9 bases, with 14 bases sitting between them. The CDR3 contains 13 residues. Germline assignment: CDR1 SGHDT and CDR2 YYEEEE. The full variable domain, completed using reference TRBV5-6 and TRBJ2-1, is DAGVTQSPTHLIKTRGQQVTLRCSPKSGHDTVSWYQQALGQGPQFIFQYYEEEERQRGNFPDRFSGHQFPNYSSELNVNALLLGDSALYLCASSQPEPSEQFFGPGTRLTVL.

CDR3 loop: CASSFQGLAKNIQYF. DNA for the CDR3: TGTGCCAGCAGTTTCCAGGGCCTAGCCAAAAACATTCAGTACTTC. The genes are TRBV27 and TRBJ2-4, with a possible D match to TRBD1 (5 bases). Germline lookup yields CDR1 MNHEY and CDR2 SMNVEV (reference sequence). V dropped 3 bases and J dropped 0 bases, with 9 bases sitting between them. The CDR3 covers 15 residues.